This passage covers 19 T cell receptor beta chains from one sample sequenced in a study of blood T cell repertoires in COVID-19. Only in-frame clones appear in the TCRdb table, and some are missing; sequencing was by immunoSEQ multiplex PCR. The sample lists about 220,000 clones; approximately 80% were seen once. The specimen sequenced was PBMCs or T cells enriched from blood (not recorded which). Receptors originate from a woman aged 40 to 50 with acute COVID-19.

This chain connects TRBV6-4 to TRBJ2-3, with D possibly being TRBD2 (5 bases). There are 12 residues in the CDR3. V lost 2 bases to trimming and J lost 6 bases, with 6 bases between them. The germline V gene encodes CDR1 MRHNA and CDR2 SNTAGT. The CDR3 nucleotides are TGTGCCAGCAGTGACAGCGGTGATACGCAGTATTTT. It is translated as CASSDSGDTQYF.

A few counts support this clone. J is TRBJ2-5 and V is TRBV6-6, with D possibly being TRBD2 (6 bases). Germline values: CDR1 MNHNY, CDR2 SVGAGI (reference sequence). V shed 5 bases and J shed 2 bases, with 24 bases lying between them. This CDR3 has 18 amino acids. CDR3 DNA sequence: TGTGCCAGCAGTCCGGGGAGGCCCCTTTCACGAGGACAAGAGACCCAGTACTTC. It encodes CASSPGRPLSRGQETQYF.

The genes are TRBV27 and TRBJ1-2, with 7 nucleotides matching TRBD1. The J segment lost 1 base and the V segment lost 5 bases, leaving 4 bases of the junction unmatched. Germline CDR1 MNHEY, CDR2 SMNVEV (reference sequence). The CDR3 consists of 14 residues. This CDR3 reads CASSPGTVNYGYTF. CDR3 coding DNA: TGTGCCAGCAGTCCTGGGACAGTTAACTATGGCTACACCTTC.

The gene calls are TRBV18 and TRBJ2-5; TRBD2 matches at 8 bases. The CDR3 spans 15 residues. Germline assignment: CDR1 KGHSH and CDR2 LQKENI. The V and J ends lost 3 bases and 4 bases, in that order; junction bases with no gene match: 7. This chain's CDR3 is CASSPRRLAGETQYF. The CDR3, as DNA: TGTGCCAGCTCACCCCGCCGGCTAGCGGGAGAGACCCAGTACTTC.

The chain joins TRBV19 to TRBJ2-5; a weak D match, TRBD2 (5 bases). Germline CDR1 is LNHDA and CDR2 is SQIVND (reference sequence). V lost 3 bases to trimming and J lost 4 bases, with 15 bases between them. The CDR3 is made up of 15 amino acids. The CDR3 protein is CASSITALAGETQYF. For the CDR3, the DNA is TGTGCCAGTAGTATCACGGCCCTAGCAGGAGAGACCCAGTACTTC.

V usage is TRBV6-5 and J usage is TRBJ1-2; TRBD1 matches at 8 bases. Trimming at V came to 6 bases and at J to 4 bases, leaving 7 bases not matched to a gene. The CDR3 has 14 residues. The germline CDR1 and CDR2 sequences are MNHEY and SVGAGI. DNA for the CDR3: TGTGCCAGCAGAGGGACAGGACCCCTCTATGGCTACACCTTC. As protein: CASRGTGPLYGYTF.

The CDR3 DNA reads TGTGCCAGCTCACGACAGGGGGCAACTAATGAAAAACTGTTTTTT. Translating it yields CASSRQGATNEKLFF. The rearrangement links TRBV18 to TRBJ1-4; 9 bases map to TRBD1. The germline CDR1 and CDR2 sequences are KGHSH and LQKENI. CDR3 size: 15 residues. J lost 0 bases, V lost 4 bases, and 0 bases had no gene match.

The CDR3 here is CASSLDPLLGTGELFF. CDR3 nucleotide sequence: TGCGCCAGCAGCTTGGATCCCCTACTAGGGACCGGGGAGCTGTTTTTT. The J gene is TRBJ2-2, the V gene TRBV5-1, with D perhaps matching TRBD2 (5 bases). With 0 bases removed from V and 5 bases from J, the gap between germline ends came to 14 bases. CDR1 is SGHRS, CDR2 YFSETQ, per germline. CDR3 length equals 16 residues.

The chain employs TRBV12-3 or TRBV12-4 and TRBJ2-1, with TRBD2 identical over 8 bases. V trimming: 7 bases; J trimming: 9 bases; junction bases outside the gene matches: 5. This CDR3 is built from 12 residues. CDR3 in amino acids: CASTMREVEQFF. CDR3 coding DNA: TGTGCCAGCACGATGCGGGAGGTTGAGCAGTTCTTC.

The genes are TRBV9 and TRBJ2-2; 10 bases map to TRBD2. V lost 1 base, J lost 7 bases, and 4 bases stayed unmatched. Germline lookup yields CDR1 SGDLS and CDR2 YYNGEE. The CDR3 spans 15 residues. CDR3 loop: CASSVRLAGDGELFF. In nucleotides, the CDR3 is TGTGCCAGCAGCGTAAGGCTAGCGGGAGACGGGGAGCTGTTTTTT.

This clone was recorded only once. The same CDR3 can be traced to other DNA sequences in this sample. The chain combines TRBV5-1 with TRBJ2-1; TRBD1 might be the D (6 bases). Deletions cut 2 bases from V and 4 bases from J, with 7 bases between. Germline CDR1 SGHRS, CDR2 YFSETQ. The CDR3 extends over 13 amino acids. CDR3 DNA sequence: TGCGCCAGCAGCTTAGGACAGTACAATGAGCAGTTCTTC. This translates into CASSLGQYNEQFF.

This clone has more than one count but fewer than ten. The chain carries TRBV7-9 and TRBJ2-3; tentatively, D is TRBD2 (5 bases). CDR1 and CDR2 (germline): SEHNR, FQNEAQ (reference sequence). V was shortened by 5 bases and J by 0 bases, with 12 bases between the two germline ends. The CDR3 consists of 15 residues. In DNA form, the CDR3 reads TGTGCCAGCAGCCCCCGGGGAACTAGCACAGATACGCAGTATTTT. Encoded protein: CASSPRGTSTDTQYF.

The chain uses TRBV19 and TRBJ1-1; D ambiguous. CDR3 length: 13 amino acids. V was clipped by 5 bases and J by 1 base, with 8 bases between them. Germline V gene lookup returns CDR1 LNHDA and CDR2 SQIVND (reference sequence). This chain's CDR3 is CASSEVRNTEAFF. CDR3 sequence (DNA): TGTGCCAGTAGTGAGGTTAGGAACACTGAAGCTTTCTTT. The full variable domain, with the rest looked up from reference TRBV19 and TRBJ1-1, is DGGITQSPKYLFRKEGQNVTLSCEQNLNHDAMYWYRQDPGQGLRLIYYSQIVNDFQKGDIAEGYSVSREKKESFPLTVTSAQKNPTAFYLCASSEVRNTEAFFGQGTRLTVV.

The chain is built from TRBV30 and TRBJ2-5; TRBD1 agrees at 9 bases. Germline values: CDR1 GTSNPN, CDR2 SVGIG (reference sequence). J lost 5 bases, V lost 3 bases, and 7 bases had no gene match. The CDR3 consists of 14 residues. The CDR3 loop is CAWRPQGAYETQYF. The CDR3 bases are TGTGCCTGGAGGCCACAGGGGGCGTATGAGACCCAGTACTTC. The variable domain in full, with the rest retrieved from reference TRBV30 and TRBJ2-5, is SQTIHQWPATLVQPVGSPLSLECTVEGTSNPNLYWYRQAAGRGLQLLFYSVGIGQISSEVPQNLSASRPQDRQFILSSKKLLLSDSGFYLCAWRPQGAYETQYFGPGTRLLVL.

In its sample, this clone was seen many times. The rearrangement uses TRBV3-1 (or the pseudogene TRBV3-2) and TRBJ2-1; the match to TRBD2 covers 13 bases. With V trimmed by 6 bases and J by 8 bases, 13 bases remained unmatched. Germline values: CDR1 LGHDT, CDR2 YNNKEL (reference sequence). This CDR3 has 17 residues. This CDR3 reads CASSQAVGTSGIYEQFF. The DNA of the CDR3 is TGTGCCAGCAGTCAGGCCGTTGGGACTAGCGGGATTTATGAGCAGTTCTTC.

This clone was picked up a small number of times. This chain connects TRBV27 to TRBJ2-2, with no clear D. The CDR3 has 13 residues. Looked up from germline, CDR1 is MNHEY and CDR2 is SMNVEV (reference sequence). V lost 3 bases, J lost 6 bases, and 8 bases lay in between. The CDR3, as DNA: TGTGCCAGCAGTTTTGGAGCGCCCGGGGAGCTGTTTTTT. It encodes CASSFGAPGELFF.

The chain combines TRBV19 with TRBJ1-2, with TRBD1 matching over 10 bases. Germline loops: CDR1 LNHDA, CDR2 SQIVND (reference sequence). The CDR3 runs to 17 residues. V shed 5 bases, J shed 0 bases, and the junction held 9 bases outside the gene matches. The CDR3 sequence is CASSFEGQGTSNYGYTF. The CDR3 DNA follows: TGTGCCAGTAGTTTCGAGGGACAGGGGACCTCTAACTATGGCTACACCTTC. The full variable domain, completed using reference TRBV19 and TRBJ1-2, is DGGITQSPKYLFRKEGQNVTLSCEQNLNHDAMYWYRQDPGQGLRLIYYSQIVNDFQKGDIAEGYSVSREKKESFPLTVTSAQKNPTAFYLCASSFEGQGTSNYGYTFGSGTRLTVV.

The rearrangement uses TRBV30 and TRBJ1-6; 7 bases map to TRBD1. The CDR3 loop spans 15 amino acids. Germline-derived CDR1 and CDR2 are GTSNPN and SVGIG (reference sequence). V lost 1 base and J lost 4; bases outside the gene matches: 4. CDR3 amino acids: CAWSDGQVYNSPLHF. The CDR3 nucleotides are TGTGCCTGGAGTGACGGACAGGTTTATAATTCACCCCTCCACTTT.

The chain recombines TRBV7-9 with TRBJ1-2, with 7 bases aligning to TRBD1. Trimming removed 6 bases from V and 5 bases from J; junction bases left unmatched: 12. Germline-derived CDR1 and CDR2 are SEHNR and FQNEAQ (reference sequence). The CDR3 is 15 residues long. This CDR3 is CASSPGQARRYGYTF. CDR3 sequence (DNA): TGTGCCAGCAGTCCCGGACAGGCCCGTAGGTATGGCTACACCTTC.